These T cell receptor beta chains were read from a single sample in a study of human T cells and chemical hapten exposure. In TCRdb, the RACE reads were re-called with MiXCR into one record per CDR3 protein. Of about 81,000 distinct CDR3 sequences listed, roughly 7.1% are singletons. The source material was whole blood, sampled in connection with sensitization to the hapten diphenylcyclopropenone (DPC). These receptors originate from a woman in her 30s with alopecia areata. Some clones in this sample may be carry-over from other donors' samples. The CDR3 runs from the conserved cysteine through the conserved F or W. Each record gives: V gene, J gene, CDR3 length, clone size, D gene, CDR3 protein, CDR3 DNA. D genes are given only for firm matches. Clone size is shown for a subset of rows, as once, few, many or a class of expanded clone.

TRBV20-1	TRBJ2-1	15	NA	NA	CSARGYKGGFNEQFF	TGCAGTGCTAGGGGCTACAAGGGGGGTTTCAATGAGCAGTTCTTC
TRBV5-6	TRBJ1-5	14	few	TRBD1	CASSWGQADQPQHF	TGTGCCAGCAGCTGGGGACAGGCTGATCAGCCCCAGCATTTT
TRBV12-3/TRBV12-4	TRBJ1-6	12	many	NA	CASSLPNSPLHF	TGTGCCAGCAGCCTCCCTAATTCACCCCTCCACTTT
TRBV20-1	TRBJ1-2	15	many	TRBD1	CSAFMGARGLDGYTF	TGCAGTGCTTTCATGGGGGCCAGGGGGCTTGATGGCTACACCTTC
TRBV2	TRBJ2-2	14	few	TRBD1	CASGQGVRTGELFF	TGTGCCAGTGGACAGGGGGTTCGGACCGGGGAGCTGTTTTTT
TRBV19	TRBJ1-5	16	many	NA	CASKMWQGKKNQPQHF	TGTGCCAGTAAAATGTGGCAGGGGAAGAAGAATCAGCCCCAGCATTTT
TRBV4-2	TRBJ2-1	15	NA	TRBD2	CASSQDRSGGRGQFF	TGTGCCAGCAGCCAAGATCGGAGCGGGGGGAGGGGGCAGTTCTTC
TRBV18	TRBJ1-3	19	many	TRBD1	CASSPTAAAVTGAGNTIYF	TGTGCCAGCTCACCAACCGCGGCGGCCGTAACAGGGGCAGGAAACACCATATATTTT
TRBV30	TRBJ2-3	13	NA	NA	CAWSEGHADTQYF	TGTGCCTGGAGCGAGGGACACGCAGATACGCAGTATTTT
TRBV7-9	TRBJ2-1	17	NA	TRBD2	CASSLDPAGGPYNEQFF	TGTGCCAGCAGCTTAGACCCAGCGGGGGGCCCTTACAATGAGCAGTTCTTC
TRBV7-9	TRBJ2-6	15	many	NA	CASSPRISGANVLTF	TGTGCCAGCAGTCCTCGTATCTCTGGGGCCAACGTCCTGACTTTC
TRBV6-5	TRBJ1-1	13	NA	TRBD1	CASRRQGSTEAFF	TGTGCCAGCAGGAGACAGGGGAGCACTGAAGCTTTCTTT
TRBV14	TRBJ2-3	15	many	NA	CASSPAGTYTDTQYF	TGTGCCAGCAGCCCCGCCGGGACTTACACAGATACGCAGTATTTT
TRBV4-2	TRBJ1-5	15	NA	NA	CASSQDEGSNQPQHF	TGTGCCAGCAGCCAAGATGAGGGGAGCAATCAGCCCCAGCATTTT
TRBV12-3/TRBV12-4	TRBJ1-1	11	NA	NA	CASSLSTEAFF	TGTGCCAGCAGTTTATCCACTGAAGCTTTCTTT
TRBV11-2	TRBJ2-2	14	NA	NA	CASSFLGNTGELFF	TGTGCCAGCAGCTTCCTGGGGAACACCGGGGAGCTGTTTTTT
TRBV13	TRBJ2-3	15	NA	NA	CASSPSQRSTDTQYF	TGTGCCAGCAGCCCAAGTCAGAGGAGTACAGATACGCAGTATTTT
TRBV18	TRBJ2-2	14	few	TRBD1	CASSPGQRTGELFF	TGTGCCAGCTCACCGGGACAGCGCACCGGGGAGCTGTTTTTT
TRBV6-6	TRBJ2-2	15	many	TRBD1	CASRRRQGNSGELFF	TGTGCCAGCAGACGGCGACAGGGTAACTCCGGGGAGCTGTTTTTT
TRBV12-3/TRBV12-4	TRBJ1-1	15	NA	TRBD1	CASTRQGASDTEAFF	TGTGCCAGCACACGACAGGGGGCTTCAGACACTGAAGCTTTCTTT
TRBV7-9	TRBJ1-2	14	many	TRBD1	CASSLGGQAYGYTF	TGTGCCAGCAGCTTAGGAGGACAGGCCTATGGCTACACCTTC
TRBV30	TRBJ1-1	13	many	NA	CAWSAYRDGESFF	TGTGCCTGGAGTGCCTACCGGGACGGCGAATCTTTCTTT
TRBV20-1	TRBJ2-5	18	many	TRBD2	CSARRRLAGPGPGETQYF	TGCAGTGCTAGACGTCGGCTAGCGGGGCCCGGTCCGGGGGAGACCCAGTACTTC
TRBV6-1	TRBJ2-4	15	NA	NA	CASSGNRGAQNIQYF	TGTGCCAGCAGTGGGAATAGGGGGGCCCAAAACATTCAGTACTTC
TRBV5-1	TRBJ2-3	14	NA	NA	CASSSDPSTDTQYF	TGCGCCAGCAGCTCGGACCCCTCCACAGATACGCAGTATTTT
TRBV3-1	TRBJ2-7	16	many	NA	CASSQDPGTLSYEQYF	TGTGCCAGCAGCCAAGATCCGGGGACGCTCTCCTACGAGCAGTACTTC
TRBV6-1	TRBJ1-1	12	NA	TRBD1	CASSGPTGRAFF	TGTGCCAGCAGTGGCCCGACAGGGAGAGCTTTCTTT
TRBV7-9	TRBJ1-5	14	NA	TRBD1	CASSLTGVDQPQHF	TGTGCCAGCAGCTTGACAGGGGTGGACCAGCCCCAGCATTTT
TRBV12-3/TRBV12-4	TRBJ1-6	15	many	TRBD1	CASSVDRGGYSPLHF	TGTGCCAGCAGTGTGGACAGGGGCGGCTATTCACCCCTCCACTTT
TRBV3-1	TRBJ2-1	18	many	TRBD1	CASSPLGLGQGRLNEQFF	TGTGCCAGCAGCCCCCTCGGTCTGGGACAGGGCAGACTCAATGAGCAGTTCTTC
TRBV2	TRBJ1-6	15	NA	NA	CASGGPFGSNSPLHF	TGTGCCAGCGGCGGACCCTTCGGCTCTAATTCACCCCTCCACTTT
TRBV3-1	TRBJ1-2	13	NA	NA	CASSQVGRRGYTF	TGTGCCAGCAGCCAAGTTGGGCGAAGGGGCTACACCTTC
TRBV5-1	TRBJ1-1	13	many	NA	CASSRLLNTEAFF	TGCGCCAGCAGCCGATTATTGAACACTGAAGCTTTCTTT
TRBV7-2	TRBJ1-1	13	NA	NA	CASSSAFNTEAFF	TGTGCCAGCAGCAGCGCCTTCAACACTGAAGCTTTCTTT
TRBV6-6	TRBJ1-2	13	few	TRBD1	CASLPGGPYGYTF	TGTGCCAGTTTACCAGGGGGCCCCTATGGCTACACCTTC
TRBV12-3/TRBV12-4	TRBJ1-6	15	many	NA	CASKDGGSYNSPLHF	TGTGCCAGCAAAGACGGAGGCTCCTATAATTCACCCCTCCACTTT
TRBV29-1	TRBJ2-7	11	NA	TRBD2	CSVEFRGVPYF	TGCAGCGTTGAATTTCGGGGGGTACCGTACTTC
TRBV5-1	TRBJ2-1	15	NA	TRBD1	CASSMRTGQDNEQFF	TGCGCCAGCAGCATGAGGACAGGGCAGGACAATGAGCAGTTCTTC
TRBV7-2	TRBJ2-3	13	NA	TRBD2	CASSALASDTQYF	TGTGCCAGCAGCGCACTAGCGTCCGATACGCAGTATTTT
TRBV29-1	TRBJ1-5	13	many	NA	CSVEIQTNQPQHF	TGCAGCGTTGAAATACAGACTAATCAGCCCCAGCATTTT
TRBV12-3/TRBV12-4	TRBJ2-7	15	few	TRBD2	CASSLAASGAYEQYF	TGTGCCAGCAGTTTAGCGGCTAGCGGGGCTTACGAGCAGTACTTC
TRBV30	TRBJ2-3	15	NA	NA	CAWSVGGGSTDTQYF	TGTGCCTGGAGTGTAGGGGGGGGAAGCACAGATACGCAGTATTTT
TRBV10-2	TRBJ2-7	11	few	NA	CASRVGYEQYF	TGCGCCAGTAGGGTGGGCTACGAGCAGTACTTC
TRBV2	TRBJ2-1	15	NA	NA	CASSESGPPGNEQFF	TGTGCCAGCAGTGAATCCGGCCCCCCGGGGAATGAGCAGTTCTTC
TRBV10-2	TRBJ2-1	16	few	TRBD2	CASSQTKRGGGNEQFF	TGCGCCAGCAGTCAGACTAAGCGGGGGGGTGGAAATGAGCAGTTCTTC
TRBV18	TRBJ1-2	11	few	NA	CASSNDYGYTF	TGTGCCAGCTCAAATGACTATGGCTACACCTTC
TRBV6-5	TRBJ1-4	14	NA	TRBD1	CASSSGQGNEKLFF	TGTGCCAGCAGTTCGGGACAGGGAAATGAAAAACTGTTTTTT
TRBV30	TRBJ1-1	11	NA	TRBD1	CAWSWTGEAFF	TGTGCCTGGAGTTGGACAGGGGAAGCTTTCTTT
TRBV7-9	TRBJ2-3	17	many	NA	CASSSPPGGVNTDTQYF	TGTGCCAGCAGCTCACCCCCAGGGGGGGTAAACACAGATACGCAGTATTTT
TRBV7-6	TRBJ2-7	14	many	NA	CASSLGAGSYEQYF	TGTGCCAGCAGCTTAGGGGCAGGATCCTACGAGCAGTACTTC
TRBV5-1	TRBJ2-3	13	many	NA	CASSGGLGDTQYF	TGCGCCAGCAGCGGGGGACTTGGAGATACGCAGTATTTT
TRBV5-4	TRBJ1-2	14	few	NA	CASSWPGALYGYTF	TGTGCCAGCAGCTGGCCGGGGGCCCTCTATGGCTACACCTTC
TRBV3-1	TRBJ1-1	14	NA	NA	CASSRQTGRTEAFF	TGTGCCAGCAGCCGCCAAACAGGGAGAACTGAAGCTTTCTTT
TRBV2	TRBJ2-7	13	many	TRBD1	CASSGTGAYEQYF	TGTGCCAGCAGCGGGACAGGGGCCTACGAGCAGTACTTC
TRBV7-2	TRBJ2-1	15	many	TRBD2	CASSPRRSGGTEQFF	TGTGCCAGCAGCCCACGGCGTAGCGGGGGGACTGAGCAGTTCTTC